These 24 T cell receptor beta chains came from one sample sequenced in a study of cytomegalovirus exposure and HLA in healthy donors. A multiplex PCR was run with 60 Vbeta primers and 13 Jbeta primers. Assay: immunoSEQ multiplex PCR; the TCRdb copy retains only in-frame clones and omits some. The table lists some 150,000 clones, around four fifths of them singletons, with 3% to 3.5% in the top ten. The source material was PBMCs. These receptors all stem from a male donor in good health and CMV-seronegative.

The V and J genes are TRBV5-1 and TRBJ2-7; a weak D match, TRBD1 (6 bases). CDR1 and CDR2 from the germline V gene are SGHRS and YFSETQ. The CDR3 runs 14 residues. Trimming cost V 2 bases and J 3 bases, with 12 bases left between them. The CDR3 is CASSLAGELYEQYF. The CDR3 nucleotides read TGCGCCAGCAGCTTAGCAGGGGAGCTCTACGAGCAGTACTTC.

The rearrangement uses TRBV12-5 and TRBJ2-5; 14 bases agree with TRBD2. V shed 4 bases and J 3 bases; nucleotides not matched to a gene: 1. CDR3 length: 15 amino acids. CDR1 LGHNT and CDR2 FRNRAP come from the germline V gene. CDR3 in amino acids: CASGSGLAGEETQYF. The CDR3 bases are TGTGCTAGTGGTTCGGGACTAGCGGGAGAAGAGACCCAGTACTTC.

The chain recombines TRBV29-1 with TRBJ2-5, with 14 nucleotides matching TRBD2. With V trimmed by 3 bases and J by 5 bases, 8 bases remained unmatched. Germline CDR1 is SQVTM and CDR2 is ANQGSEA. The CDR3 contains 16 residues. CDR3 coding DNA: TGCAGCGTTGAGAAGGGACTAGCGGGAGATCGGGAGACCCAGTACTTC. Protein: CSVEKGLAGDRETQYF.

This rearrangement joins TRBV28 to TRBJ2-5, with D perhaps TRBD1 (7 bases). The CDR3 is 16 amino acids. V was shortened by 1 base and J by 2 bases, with 14 bases between the two germline ends. Germline-derived CDR1 and CDR2 are MDHEN and SYDVKM. This CDR3 reads CASSLSRGTAQETQYF. The CDR3 DNA is TGTGCCAGCAGTTTATCCCGCGGGACAGCACAAGAGACCCAGTACTTC. Supplemented by reference TRBV28 and TRBJ2-5, the full variable domain reads DVKVTQSSRYLVKRTGEKVFLECVQDMDHENMFWYRQDPGLGLRLIYFSYDVKMKEKGDIPEGYSVSREKKERFSLILESASTNQTSMYLCASSLSRGTAQETQYFGPGTRLLVL.

The chain is built from TRBV7-9 and TRBJ2-1; 8 positions match TRBD1. V was clipped by 5 bases and J by 4 bases; unmatched bases: 7. The V gene's germline CDR1 is SEHNR and CDR2 FQNEAQ (reference sequence). This CDR3 spans 15 amino acids. The CDR3 DNA sequence: TGTGCCAGCAGCGTTACAGGGGGTGAATACAATGAGCAGTTCTTC. Protein product: CASSVTGGEYNEQFF.

The genes are TRBV4-3 and TRBJ1-5; D gene uncertain. The CDR3 covers 15 residues. V was cut by 4 bases and J by 2 bases, with 12 bases left in between. Germline V gene data show CDR1 as LGHNA and CDR2 as YSLEER. CDR3 amino acids: CASSRRHGGNQPQHF. The CDR3 nucleotides are TGCGCCAGCAGCCGGAGACACGGGGGCAATCAGCCCCAGCATTTT.

The chain uses TRBV28 and TRBJ2-3; D might be TRBD1 (7 bases). Deletions cut 8 bases from V and 5 bases from J, with 17 bases between. The CDR3 covers 14 residues. CDR1 is MDHEN, CDR2 SYDVKM, per germline. CDR3 in amino acids: CASRMTGRQDTQYF. In nucleotides, the CDR3 is TGTGCCAGCCGTATGACAGGGAGGCAAGATACGCAGTATTTT.

The rearrangement joins TRBV5-6 to TRBJ2-7, with a weak D call TRBD1 (6 bases). This CDR3 has 15 amino acids. CDR1 and CDR2 (germline): SGHDT, YYEEEE. Trimming cost V 2 bases and J 4 bases, with 16 bases left between them. The CDR3 DNA is TGTGCCAGCAGCTTATCAACAGGGTATTTTTACGAGCAGTACTTC. Residues: CASSLSTGYFYEQYF.

The chain recombines TRBV4-3 with TRBJ1-2; 8 bases line up with TRBD1. CDR1 LGHNA and CDR2 YSLEER come from the germline V gene. The CDR3 covers 16 residues. After removal of 0 bases from V and 0 bases from J, the junction contained 3 bases not matched to a gene. The CDR3 spells CASSQDRGLSNYGYTF. CDR3 bases: TGCGCCAGCAGCCAAGACAGGGGGCTGTCTAACTATGGCTACACCTTC.

This clone was observed once. The chain joins TRBV28 to TRBJ2-3, with unresolved D. V lost 3 bases to trimming and J lost 4 bases, with 8 bases between them. CDR3 length: 13 residues. Germline loops: CDR1 MDHEN, CDR2 SYDVKM. This CDR3 is CASSFPPADTQYF. The DNA of the CDR3 is TGTGCCAGCAGTTTCCCCCCTGCAGATACGCAGTATTTT.

CDR3 coding DNA: TGTGCCAGCAACCCAGGGACAGGGGGCTCTTTGGGTGGCTACACCTTC. This sequence encodes CASNPGTGGSLGGYTF. The gene calls are TRBV28 and TRBJ1-2; 12 bases are shared with TRBD1. Germline loops: CDR1 MDHEN, CDR2 SYDVKM. The CDR3 has 16 residues. V gave up 7 bases and J gave up 7 bases; unmatched junction bases: 13.

This sequence joins TRBV5-1 and TRBJ2-7; the match to TRBD2 covers 11 bases. This CDR3 spans 18 amino acids. Per germline, CDR1 SGHRS and CDR2 YFSETQ. With V trimmed by 2 bases and J by 2 bases, 12 bases remained unmatched. The CDR3 region has the DNA TGCGCCAGCAGCTTAGGGCGAATTACTAGCGGGGGTACCTACGAGCAGTACTTC. Translation: CASSLGRITSGGTYEQYF.

Remarks on this clone: The junction departs from germline at one end; a sequencing error may be responsible. The chain recombines TRBV9 with TRBJ2-5; 8 bases match TRBD2. Germline-derived CDR1 and CDR2 are SGDLS and YYNGEE. The CDR3 contains 16 residues. The CDR3 region is CASSSGLASYQGTQYF. The CDR3 DNA reads as TGTGCCAGCAGCTCCGGACTAGCCTCATACCAAGGGACCCAGTACTTC. Full variable domain (rest looked up from reference TRBV9 and TRBJ2-5): DSGVTQTPKHLITATGQRVTLRCSPRSGDLSVYWYQQSLDQGLQFLIQYYNGEERAKGNILERFSAQQFPDLHSELNLSSLELGDSALYFCASSSGLASYQGTQYFGPGTRLLVL.

This clone was recorded only once. The chain combines TRBV21-1 with TRBJ2-3; TRBD1, the D gene given by the table, was not confirmed from the DNA. TRBV21-1 is a pseudogene. The CDR3 loop spans 16 amino acids. The CDR3 bases are TGTGCCAGCAGCTACAACAGGGGGCGACCCCGAGATACGCAGTATTTT. Protein product: CASSYNRGRPRDTQYF.

V gene TRBV30 combines with J gene TRBJ2-2; the match to TRBD2 covers 8 bases. V shed 3 bases and J 8 bases; nucleotides not matched to a gene: 5. The CDR3 length is 13 residues. Germline CDR1 and CDR2: GTSNPN and SVGIG (reference sequence). The CDR3 DNA reads as TGTGCCTGGAGGGGTAGCGGGATTGGGGAGCTGTTTTTT. Amino acid sequence: CAWRGSGIGELFF.

This clone was recorded once. This chain joins TRBV5-6 and TRBJ1-6; D gene uncertain. Germline V gene data show CDR1 as SGHDT and CDR2 as YYEEEE. This CDR3 comprises 12 residues. The V and J ends lost 2 bases and 7 bases respectively, with 4 bases between them. The CDR3 region has the DNA TGTGCCAGCAGCTTAGAGAATTCACCCCTCCACTTT. Protein: CASSLENSPLHF.

This chain joins TRBV10-1 and TRBJ1-5; 10 nucleotides match TRBD1. V shed 8 bases and J 6 bases; nucleotides not matched to a gene: 19. This CDR3 spans 18 amino acids. The germline gives CDR1 WNHNN, CDR2 SYGVQD (reference sequence). The CDR3 protein is CASERYSPGQGQSQPQHF. The CDR3 nucleotides read TGCGCCAGCGAACGCTACTCGCCGGGACAGGGGCAGAGTCAGCCCCAGCATTTT.

The chain employs TRBV2 and TRBJ2-3, with 8 bases that match TRBD1. Germline-derived CDR1 and CDR2 are SNHLY and FYNNEI. This CDR3 contains 14 residues. Trimming took 6 bases from V and 4 from J; bases not matched to a gene: 6. The CDR3 DNA reads as TGTGCCAGCAGCGCGACAGGGGCCGCAGATACGCAGTATTTT. Translated, it gives CASSATGAADTQYF.

The chain links TRBV27 to TRBJ2-3, with TRBD2 as a possible D gene (6 bases). The CDR3 is 15 residues long. V was clipped by 2 bases and J by 3 bases, with 12 bases between them. Germline lookup yields CDR1 MNHEY and CDR2 SMNVEV (reference sequence). CDR3 nucleotide sequence: TGTGCCAGCAGTTTACGGGGGTTCCTAACAGATACGCAGTATTTT. Its protein product is CASSLRGFLTDTQYF.

The rearrangement joins TRBV6-5 to TRBJ2-7, with D perhaps matching TRBD2 (6 bases). CDR3 length: 16 residues. CDR1 and CDR2 from the germline V gene are MNHEY and SVGAGI. The V end lost 0 bases, the J end lost 4 bases, and 16 bases lay between the germline ends. The CDR3 reads CASSYSPVGRSYEQYF. For the CDR3, the DNA is TGTGCCAGCAGTTACTCCCCCGTCGGGAGAAGTTACGAGCAGTACTTC.

The V gene is TRBV10-1, the J gene TRBJ2-3; 7 bases are a match to TRBD1. J gave up 3 bases and V 0 bases, and 15 bases lay outside the gene matches. This CDR3 is built from 19 residues. The germline V gene has CDR1 WNHNN and CDR2 SYGVQD (reference sequence). The CDR3 region is CASSESSPLTGPATDTQYF. The CDR3 DNA is TGCGCCAGCAGTGAGTCTTCGCCCCTGACAGGGCCCGCAACAGATACGCAGTATTTT.

This chain joins TRBV19 and TRBJ1-1; no definite D call. This CDR3 is 12 amino acids long. V dropped 3 bases and J dropped 8 bases, with 10 bases sitting between them. Germline loops: CDR1 LNHDA, CDR2 SQIVND (reference sequence). The CDR3 DNA sequence: TGTGCCAGTAGTATTAGCGGCAACGAAGCTTTCTTT. It yields the protein CASSISGNEAFF.

This sequence joins TRBV2 and TRBJ1-6; 8 nucleotides agree with TRBD1. The CDR3 consists of 14 residues. Germline CDR1 SNHLY, CDR2 FYNNEI. V lost 6 bases, J lost 9 bases, and 7 bases stayed unmatched. The chain's CDR3 is CASRPGGRSSPLHF. The CDR3 DNA follows: TGTGCCAGCAGACCAGGGGGCAGAAGTTCACCCCTCCACTTT.

The rearrangement links TRBV2 to TRBJ1-2; perhaps TRBD1 as D (6 bases). Germline V CDR1 and CDR2: SNHLY, FYNNEI. With 4 bases removed from V and 8 bases from J, the gap between germline ends came to 14 bases. The CDR3 has 13 residues. The CDR3 here is CASSVDSRRGYTF. CDR3 nucleotides: TGTGCCAGCAGTGTGGACAGTAGACGCGGCTACACCTTC.